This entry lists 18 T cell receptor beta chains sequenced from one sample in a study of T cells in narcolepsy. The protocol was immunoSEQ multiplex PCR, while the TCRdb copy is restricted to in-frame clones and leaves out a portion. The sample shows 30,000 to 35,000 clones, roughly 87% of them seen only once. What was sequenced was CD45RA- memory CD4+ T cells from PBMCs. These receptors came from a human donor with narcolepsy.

As DNA, the CDR3 is TGTGCCAGCAGTTTTAGCGGGGGGGCGCACACCGGGGAGCTGTTTTTT. It encodes CASSFSGGAHTGELFF. This chain uses TRBV27 with TRBJ2-2; TRBD2 aligns across 11 bases. CDR3 length: 16 residues. V dropped 3 bases and J dropped 3; count of bases not matched to a gene: 3. Germline V gives CDR1 MNHEY, CDR2 SMNVEV (reference sequence).

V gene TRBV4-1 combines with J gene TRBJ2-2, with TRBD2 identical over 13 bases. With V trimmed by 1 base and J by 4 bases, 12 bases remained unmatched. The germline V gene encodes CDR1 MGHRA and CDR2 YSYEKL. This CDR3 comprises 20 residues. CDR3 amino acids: CASSQGPRLAGGDGTGELFF. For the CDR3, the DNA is TGCGCCAGCAGCCAAGGCCCGAGACTAGCGGGGGGCGACGGCACCGGGGAGCTGTTTTTT.

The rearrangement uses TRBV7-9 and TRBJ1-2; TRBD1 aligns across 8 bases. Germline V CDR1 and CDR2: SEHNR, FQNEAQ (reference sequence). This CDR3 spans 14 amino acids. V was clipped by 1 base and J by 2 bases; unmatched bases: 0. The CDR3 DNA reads TGTGCCAGCAGCTTAGGGACAGGGAACTATGGCTACACCTTC. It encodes CASSLGTGNYGYTF.

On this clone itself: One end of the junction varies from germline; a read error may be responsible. CDR3 protein: CASSVDSTDQPQHF. As DNA, the CDR3 is TGTGCCAGCAGCGTAGATTCGACCGATCAGCCCCAGCATTTT. V is TRBV11-2 and J is TRBJ1-5; D gene uncertain. The CDR3 sequence is 14 residues long. Germline CDR1 is SGHAT and CDR2 is FQNNGV.

CDR3 sequence: CASSYSTSGGVNEQFF. CDR3 DNA sequence: TGTGCCAGCAGTTACTCGACTAGCGGGGGGGTTAATGAGCAGTTCTTC. The chain joins TRBV6-5 to TRBJ2-1, with TRBD2 identical over 14 bases. The V and J ends lost 0 bases and 7 bases, in that order; junction bases with no gene match: 2. The CDR3 totals 16 residues. Germline V CDR1 and CDR2: MNHEY, SVGAGI.

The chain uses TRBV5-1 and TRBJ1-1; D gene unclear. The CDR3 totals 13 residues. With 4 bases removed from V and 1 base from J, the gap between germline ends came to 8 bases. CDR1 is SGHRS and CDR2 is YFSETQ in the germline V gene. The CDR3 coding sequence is TGCGCCAGCAGCCCCGGGCCGAACACTGAAGCTTTCTTT. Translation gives CASSPGPNTEAFF.

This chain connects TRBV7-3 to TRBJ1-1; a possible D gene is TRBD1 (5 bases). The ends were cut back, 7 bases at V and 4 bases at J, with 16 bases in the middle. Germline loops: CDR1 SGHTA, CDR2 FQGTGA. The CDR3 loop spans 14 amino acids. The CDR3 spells CASTNSGAATEAFF. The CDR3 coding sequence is TGTGCCAGCACCAACTCCGGGGCTGCCACTGAAGCTTTCTTT.

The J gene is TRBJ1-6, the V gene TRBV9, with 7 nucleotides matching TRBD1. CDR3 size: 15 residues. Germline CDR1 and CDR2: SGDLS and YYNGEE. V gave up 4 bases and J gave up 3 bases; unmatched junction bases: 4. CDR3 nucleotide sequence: TGTGCCAGCAGCAGGGGACAGTTCTATAATTCACCCCTCCACTTT. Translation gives CASSRGQFYNSPLHF.

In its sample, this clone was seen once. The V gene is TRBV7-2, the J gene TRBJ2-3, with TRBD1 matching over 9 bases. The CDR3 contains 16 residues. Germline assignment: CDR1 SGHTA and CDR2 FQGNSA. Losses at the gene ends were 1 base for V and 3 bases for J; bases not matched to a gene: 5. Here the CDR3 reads CASSLERTGVTDTQYF. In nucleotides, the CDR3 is TGTGCCAGCAGCTTAGAAAGGACAGGGGTGACAGATACGCAGTATTTT.

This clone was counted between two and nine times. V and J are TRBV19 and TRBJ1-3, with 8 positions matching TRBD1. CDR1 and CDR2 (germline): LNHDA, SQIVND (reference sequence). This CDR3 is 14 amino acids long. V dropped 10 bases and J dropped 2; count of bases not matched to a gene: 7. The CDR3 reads CATTETGAGNTIYF. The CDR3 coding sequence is TGTGCCACCACGGAGACAGGGGCTGGAAACACCATATATTTT.

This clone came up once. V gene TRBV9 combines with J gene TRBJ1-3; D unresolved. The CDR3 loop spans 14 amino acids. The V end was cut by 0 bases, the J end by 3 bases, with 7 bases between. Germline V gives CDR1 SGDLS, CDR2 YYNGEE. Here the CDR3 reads CASSVGPDGNTIYF. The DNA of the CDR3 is TGTGCCAGCAGCGTAGGGCCCGATGGAAACACCATATATTTT.

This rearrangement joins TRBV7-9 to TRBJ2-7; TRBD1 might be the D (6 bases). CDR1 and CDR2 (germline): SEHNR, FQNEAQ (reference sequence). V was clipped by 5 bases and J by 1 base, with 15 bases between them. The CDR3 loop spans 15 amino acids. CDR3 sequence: CASSHHREGSYEQYF. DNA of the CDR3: TGTGCCAGCAGCCACCACAGGGAAGGGTCCTACGAGCAGTACTTC.

The CDR3, as DNA: TGTGCCAGCAGCCCTGGGACAGGGATAGCGGGGACTGAAGCTTTCTTT. Its protein is CASSPGTGIAGTEAFF. The chain couples TRBV7-3 to TRBJ1-1; 9 positions match TRBD1. Germline lookup yields CDR1 SGHTA and CDR2 FQGTGA. The CDR3 covers 16 residues. Trimming at V came to 5 bases and at J to 5 bases, leaving 12 bases not matched to a gene.

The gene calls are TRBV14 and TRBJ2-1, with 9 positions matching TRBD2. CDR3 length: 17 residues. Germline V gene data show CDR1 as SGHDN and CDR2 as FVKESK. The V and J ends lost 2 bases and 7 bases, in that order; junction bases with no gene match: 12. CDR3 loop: CASSQRRAGGGENEQFF. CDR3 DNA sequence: TGTGCCAGCAGCCAACGGCGCGCGGGAGGGGGGGAGAATGAGCAGTTCTTC.

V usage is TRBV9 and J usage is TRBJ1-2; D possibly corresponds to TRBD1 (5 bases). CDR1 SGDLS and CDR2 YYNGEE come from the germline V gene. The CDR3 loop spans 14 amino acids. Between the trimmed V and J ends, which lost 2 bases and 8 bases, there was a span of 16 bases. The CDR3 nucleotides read TGTGCCAGCAGCGTCCGGGACTCAAAGAGGGGCTACACCTTC. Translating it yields CASSVRDSKRGYTF.

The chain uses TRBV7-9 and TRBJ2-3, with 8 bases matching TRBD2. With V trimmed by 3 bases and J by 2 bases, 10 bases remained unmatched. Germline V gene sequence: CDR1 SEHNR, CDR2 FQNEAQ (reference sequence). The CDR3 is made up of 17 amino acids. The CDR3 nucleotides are TGTGCCAGCAGCTTCGGGAGCGGGGGCCCTTACACAGATACGCAGTATTTT. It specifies CASSFGSGGPYTDTQYF.

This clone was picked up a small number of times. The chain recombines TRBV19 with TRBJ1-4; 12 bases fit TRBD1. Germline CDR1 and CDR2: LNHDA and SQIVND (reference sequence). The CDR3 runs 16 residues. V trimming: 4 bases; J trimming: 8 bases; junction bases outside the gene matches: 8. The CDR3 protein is CASSTGQGALREKLFF. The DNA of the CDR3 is TGTGCCAGTAGTACGGGACAGGGGGCCTTGCGAGAAAAACTGTTTTTT.

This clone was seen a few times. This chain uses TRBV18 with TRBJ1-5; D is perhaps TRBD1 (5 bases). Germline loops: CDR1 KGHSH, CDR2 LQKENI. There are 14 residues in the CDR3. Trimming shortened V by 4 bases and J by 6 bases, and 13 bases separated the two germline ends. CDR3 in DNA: TGTGCCAGCTCACGCCAGGGATACGGTCAGCCCCAGCATTTT. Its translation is CASSRQGYGQPQHF. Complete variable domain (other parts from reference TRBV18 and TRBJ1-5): NAGVMQNPRHLVRRRGQEARLRCSPMKGHSHVYWYRQLPEEGLKFMVYLQKENIIDESGMPKERFSAEFPKEGPSILRIQQVVRGDSAAYFCASSRQGYGQPQHFGDGTRLSIL.